The text below deals with one T cell receptor (beta chain). The CDR3 totals 16 residues. CDR1 and CDR2 from the germline V gene are WNHNN and SYGVQD (reference sequence). V shed 1 base, J shed 5 bases, and the junction held 4 bases outside the gene matches. This specimen belongs to a study of T cell changes during pregnancy in multiple sclerosis. The data were produced by immunoSEQ multiplex PCR, yet TCRdb's version contains in-frame clones alone and is incomplete. Of tens of thousands of clones listed, around nine tenths are singletons. The chain combines TRBV10-1 with TRBJ2-3; 12 bases are shared with TRBD1. The clonotype originates from a female donor with multiple sclerosis, enrolled in a pregnancy study. The sample was CD8+ T cells from peripheral blood mononuclear cells, taken in the second trimester of pregnancy. CDR3 sequence: CASSELGQGALDTQYF. In nucleotides, the CDR3 is TGCGCCAGCAGTGAGTTGGGACAGGGGGCCTTAGATACGCAGTATTTT.